These 5 T cell receptor beta chains share one sample of origin, sequenced in a study of blood T cell repertoires in COVID-19. Produced via immunoSEQ multiplex PCR; TCRdb's table is partial and in-frame only. The repertoire holds fewer than 250,000 clones, with 83% as singletons. The source material was PBMCs or T cells enriched from blood (not recorded which). Receptors originate from a woman aged 40-49 years who had been exposed to COVID-19.

This rearrangement joins TRBV4-2 to TRBJ1-2, with TRBD1 identical over 8 bases. V lost 4 bases to trimming and J lost 1 base; unmatched junction nucleotides: 8. Germline V gene lookup returns CDR1 LGHNA and CDR2 YNFKEQ. The CDR3 sequence is 16 residues long. CDR3 nucleotides: TGTGCCAGCAGCCTAACGACAGGGGATGTTAACTATGGCTACACCTTC. Protein product: CASSLTTGDVNYGYTF.

J is TRBJ2-7 and V is TRBV7-6; the match to TRBD2 covers 9 bases. Looked up from germline, CDR1 is SGHVS and CDR2 is FNYEAQ. Trimming at V came to 3 bases and at J to 2 bases, leaving 5 bases not matched to a gene. CDR3 length: 15 residues. CDR3 DNA sequence: TGTGCCAGCAGCTTTTCAGCGGGGGGAACCTACGAGCAGTACTTC. Amino acids: CASSFSAGGTYEQYF.

The rearrangement uses TRBV5-1 and TRBJ2-1, with D possibly matching TRBD2 (6 bases). This CDR3 has 16 residues. Germline V gene data show CDR1 as SGHRS and CDR2 as YFSETQ. The germline V and J ends were trimmed by 0 bases and 0 bases, with 10 bases remaining between them. The CDR3 DNA reads TGCGCCAGCAGCTTGGGTGGCGGGGCCTCCTACAATGAGCAGTTCTTC. Amino acids: CASSLGGGASYNEQFF.

This chain joins TRBV6-5 and TRBJ1-1; D remains unclear. The V end lost 6 bases, the J end lost 2 bases, and 7 bases lay between the germline ends. Germline assignment: CDR1 MNHEY and CDR2 SVGAGI. The CDR3 contains 12 residues. In DNA form, the CDR3 reads TGTGCCAGCAGGCGACTTAACACTGAAGCTTTCTTT. This codes for CASRRLNTEAFF.

CDR3 sequence: CASNLRQVTEAFF. DNA for the CDR3: TGTGCCAGCAATTTAAGACAGGTCACTGAAGCTTTCTTT. The chain couples TRBV2 to TRBJ1-1; D is possibly TRBD1 (6 bases). V lost 7 bases and J 4 bases, leaving 13 bases between the germline ends. The CDR3 sequence is 13 residues long. Germline V gene lookup returns CDR1 SNHLY and CDR2 FYNNEI.